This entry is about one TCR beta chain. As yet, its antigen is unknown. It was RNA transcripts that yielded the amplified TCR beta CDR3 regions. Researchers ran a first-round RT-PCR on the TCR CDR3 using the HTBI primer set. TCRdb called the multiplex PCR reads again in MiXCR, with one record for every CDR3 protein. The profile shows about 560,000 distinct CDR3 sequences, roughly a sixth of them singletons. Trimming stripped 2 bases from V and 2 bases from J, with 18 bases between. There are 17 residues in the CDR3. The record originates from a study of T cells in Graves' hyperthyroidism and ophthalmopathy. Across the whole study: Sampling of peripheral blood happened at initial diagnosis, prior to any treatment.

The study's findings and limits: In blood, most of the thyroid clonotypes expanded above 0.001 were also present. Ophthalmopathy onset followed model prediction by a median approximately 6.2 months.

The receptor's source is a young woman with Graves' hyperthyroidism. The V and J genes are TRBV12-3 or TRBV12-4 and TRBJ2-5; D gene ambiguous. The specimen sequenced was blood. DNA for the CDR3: TGTGCCAGCAGTTTAAAAAGATGGCGCCCCGAGCAAGAGACCCAGTACTTC. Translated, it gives CASSLKRWRPEQETQYF.